These 8 T cell receptor beta chains came from one sample sequenced in a study of blood T cell repertoires in COVID-19 (TCRdb year 2020). The library was obtained by the immunoSEQ multiplex PCR assay. TCRdb carries this immuneACCESS record with in-frame sequences only. Its versions omit some clonotypes, under half of them owing to an unresolved V gene in the studies checked, with the rest unexplained. Present in this sample are around 300,000 clones, 87% of which were seen just once. The ten largest clonotypes hold 6% to 6.5% of the sample. Sequencing input: PBMCs or T cells enriched from blood (not recorded which). The receptor source for this set is a woman aged 40 to 55 who had recovered from COVID-19.

This sequence joins TRBV11-2 and TRBJ2-1, with D unclear. V lost 0 bases to trimming and J lost 11 bases, with 2 bases between them. Per germline, CDR1 SGHAT and CDR2 FQNNGV. The CDR3 runs 10 residues. The CDR3 loop reads CASSLDKQFF. For the CDR3, the DNA is TGTGCCAGCAGCTTAGATAAGCAGTTCTTC.

The chain recombines TRBV18 with TRBJ2-7; D remains unclear. The V gene lost 3 bases and the J gene lost 0 bases, with 6 bases spanning the gap. Germline CDR1 reads KGHSH; CDR2 reads LQKENI. CDR3 length: 13 amino acids. CDR3 protein: CASSPKSSYEQYF. The CDR3 region has the DNA TGTGCCAGCTCACCCAAGAGCTCCTACGAGCAGTACTTC.

In DNA, the CDR3 is TGTGCCAGCAGACCAGGGGGCCCCCAAGAGACCCAGTACTTC. Encoded protein: CASRPGGPQETQYF. V and J are TRBV2 and TRBJ2-5; 8 bases fit TRBD1. There are 14 residues in the CDR3. V shed 6 bases, J shed 1 base, and the junction held 4 bases outside the gene matches. CDR1 SNHLY and CDR2 FYNNEI come from the germline V gene.

This clone was seen only a few times. This rearrangement joins TRBV28 to TRBJ2-5; 9 bases line up with TRBD1. Germline CDR1 reads MDHEN; CDR2 reads SYDVKM. The CDR3 is made up of 15 amino acids. V shed 6 bases, J shed 4 bases, and the junction held 9 bases outside the gene matches. The CDR3 DNA follows: TGTGCCAGCAGCCGGACAGGGGAGGGACTAGAGACCCAGTACTTC. It is translated as CASSRTGEGLETQYF.

The chain uses TRBV27 and TRBJ2-1, with TRBD2 matching 9 bases. Germline CDR1 and CDR2: MNHEY and SMNVEV (reference sequence). This CDR3 spans 14 amino acids. Trimming at V came to 5 bases and at J to 7 bases, leaving 6 bases not matched to a gene. CDR3 DNA: TGTGCCAGCAGTCGGCGGGAGGGCCGGAATGAGCAGTTCTTC. Translated, it gives CASSRREGRNEQFF.

The chain uses TRBV7-3 and TRBJ2-3; the match to TRBD2 covers 12 bases. Germline lookup yields CDR1 SGHTA and CDR2 FQGTGA. The CDR3 is 17 residues long. J was trimmed by 1 base and V by 2 bases; bases with no gene match: 4. The CDR3 loop reads CASSLEASGRGTDTQYF. The CDR3 region has the DNA TGTGCCAGCAGCTTAGAGGCTAGCGGGAGGGGCACAGATACGCAGTATTTT. The full variable domain, its missing parts supplied by reference TRBV7-3 and TRBJ2-3, is GAGVSQTPSNKVTEKGKYVELRCDPISGHTALYWYRQSLGQGPEFLIYFQGTGAADDSGLPNDRFFAVRPEGSVSTLKIQRTERGDSAVYLCASSLEASGRGTDTQYFGPGTRLTVL.

The chain combines TRBV19 with TRBJ2-1; possible D gene TRBD2, 6 bases. The CDR3 has 15 amino acids. V was pared by 6 bases and J by 5 bases, with 17 bases between. The germline CDR1 and CDR2 sequences are LNHDA and SQIVND (reference sequence). CDR3 in DNA: TGTGCCAGTAGGGCCCAGCGGGTAGGTGACAATGAGCAGTTCTTC. Translated: CASRAQRVGDNEQFF.

The chain links TRBV2 to TRBJ2-3; TRBD2 aligns across 12 bases. The V and J ends lost 5 bases and 3 bases, in that order; junction bases with no gene match: 3. From germline, CDR1 is SNHLY and CDR2 FYNNEI. CDR3 length: 15 amino acids. CDR3 in amino acids: CASSWTSGTTDTQYF. As DNA, the CDR3 is TGTGCCAGCAGTTGGACTAGCGGGACAACAGATACGCAGTATTTT.